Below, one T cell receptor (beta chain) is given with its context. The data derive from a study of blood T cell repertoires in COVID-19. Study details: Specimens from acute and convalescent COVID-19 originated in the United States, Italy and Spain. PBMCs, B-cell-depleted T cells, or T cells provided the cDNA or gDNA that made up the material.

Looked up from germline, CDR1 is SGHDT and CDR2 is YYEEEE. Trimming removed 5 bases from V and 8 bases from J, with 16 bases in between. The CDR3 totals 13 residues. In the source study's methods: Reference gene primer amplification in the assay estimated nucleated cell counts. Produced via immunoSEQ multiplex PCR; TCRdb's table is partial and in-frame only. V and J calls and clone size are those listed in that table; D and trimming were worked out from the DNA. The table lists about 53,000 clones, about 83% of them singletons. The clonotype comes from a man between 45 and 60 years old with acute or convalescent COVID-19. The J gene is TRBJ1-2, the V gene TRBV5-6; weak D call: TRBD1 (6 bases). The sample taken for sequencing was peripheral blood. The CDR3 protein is CASRWDTKMGYTF. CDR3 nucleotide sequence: TGTGCCAGCAGGTGGGACACCAAAATGGGCTACACCTTC.